A selection of T cell receptor beta chains follows, all from one sample in a study of control samples from healthy donors and cancer patients. The method was immunoSEQ multiplex PCR; TCRdb's version includes in-frame clones alone and lacks a portion of them. The sample holds 130,000 to 150,000 clones; just under 95% are singletons and the top ten take 14%. The sequenced sample was PBMCs. The receptor set was obtained from a man between 60 and 75 years old with colorectal cancer. Both conserved end residues are part of each CDR3. Each record gives: J gene, V gene, D gene, clone size, CDR3 DNA, CDR3 protein. D genes are given only for firm matches. The size entry is marked missing in some rows and otherwise reads once, few, many or a size class.

J: TRBJ1-2; V: TRBV4-1; D: .; size: .; DNA: TGCGCCAGCAGCCAGGCAGGTAAGGGGAAAGCTGGCTACACCTTC; CDR3: CASSQAGKGKAGYTF
J: TRBJ1-1; V: TRBV28; D: .; size: .; DNA: TGTGCCAGCATTCCCGGTACAGTGATCACTGAAGCTTTCTTT; CDR3: CASIPGTVITEAFF
J: TRBJ2-3; V: TRBV19; D: .; size: .; DNA: TGTGCCAGTAGTATAGGGGGACATACGCAGTATTTT; CDR3: CASSIGGHTQYF
J: TRBJ1-1; V: TRBV3-1/TRBV3-2; D: .; size: .; DNA: TGTGCCAGCAGCCAAGAATTACTCAACACTGAAGCTTTCTTT; CDR3: CASSQELLNTEAFF
J: TRBJ1-1; V: TRBV25-1; D: TRBD1; size: .; DNA: TGTGCCAGCACCCACCATAACAGGGGCACCTTCATGAACACTGAAGCTTTCTTT; CDR3: CASTHHNRGTFMNTEAFF
J: TRBJ2-7; V: TRBV5-6; D: .; size: .; DNA: TGTGCCAGCAGCCAGATAGTCCGAGACAACCTGTACGAGCAGTACTTC; CDR3: CASSQIVRDNLYEQYF
J: TRBJ2-5; V: TRBV27; D: .; size: .; DNA: TGTGCCAGCAGTTTGTCCTGGACAGAAGAGACCCAGTACTTC; CDR3: CASSLSWTEETQYF
J: TRBJ2-5; V: TRBV10-2; D: TRBD1; size: .; DNA: TGCGCCAGCAGCCAGACAGGGGGCACGGATTGGGGAGAGACCCAGTACTTC; CDR3: CASSQTGGTDWGETQYF
J: TRBJ2-7; V: TRBV24-1; D: TRBD1; size: .; DNA: TGTGCCACCAGTGATGGACAGGGGCTCGAGCAGTACTTC; CDR3: CATSDGQGLEQYF
J: TRBJ1-1; V: TRBV29-1; D: .; size: once; DNA: TGCAGCGTTGACAGGGGACCCACTGAAGCTTTCTTT; CDR3: CSVDRGPTEAFF
J: TRBJ2-1; V: TRBV7-2; D: TRBD1; size: .; DNA: TGTGCCAGCAGCCCGACACTAGTTAGGGGGCATGAGCAGTTCTTC; CDR3: CASSPTLVRGHEQFF
J: TRBJ2-7; V: TRBV19; D: .; size: .; DNA: TGTGCCAGTTCGATGACAGTCGGCTACGAGCAGTACTTC; CDR3: CASSMTVGYEQYF
J: TRBJ1-6; V: TRBV28; D: TRBD1; size: .; DNA: TGTGCCAGCACCCTGGGACAGGGAGGCTCACCCCTCCACTTT; CDR3: CASTLGQGGSPLHF
J: TRBJ2-3; V: TRBV5-3; D: TRBD1; size: .; DNA: TGTGCCAGAAGCTTCGGGACAGGGGGAAAAATATGCCCCACTCATACGCAGTATTTT; CDR3: CARSFGTGGKICPTHTQYF
J: TRBJ1-6; V: TRBV2; D: .; size: .; DNA: TGTGCCAGCACCGGGACGGCAGGAGGTAGTAATTCACCCCTCCACTTT; CDR3: CASTGTAGGSNSPLHF
J: TRBJ1-1; V: TRBV5-8; D: .; size: .; DNA: TGTGCCAGCAGCTTGGTGGTAGGGCTAAACACTGAAGCTTTCTTT; CDR3: CASSLVVGLNTEAFF
J: TRBJ2-1; V: TRBV4-1; D: TRBD2; size: .; DNA: TGCGCCAGCAGCCTCTCAAGCGGGGGGGCCCCCTACAATGAGCAGTTCTTC; CDR3: CASSLSSGGAPYNEQFF
J: TRBJ1-2; V: TRBV29-1; D: TRBD1; size: once; DNA: TGCAGCGCCCCGGGACAGGGGATCTATGGCTACACCTTC; CDR3: CSAPGQGIYGYTF
J: TRBJ1-6; V: TRBV6-2/TRBV6-3; D: .; size: .; DNA: TGTGCCAGCAGTTCCTCGGGGGCCCGGCGGGTTTCACCCCTCCACTTT; CDR3: CASSSSGARRVSPLHF
J: TRBJ1-2; V: TRBV19; D: .; size: .; DNA: TGTGCCAGTACCGGAGACAGGAGATTTTCCTATGGCTACACCTTC; CDR3: CASTGDRRFSYGYTF
J: TRBJ1-6; V: TRBV10-3; D: .; size: once; DNA: TGTGCCATCAGTGAGTCGCGGAATGACTCACCCCTCCACTTT; CDR3: CAISESRNDSPLHF
J: TRBJ1-6; V: TRBV14; D: .; size: .; DNA: TGTGCCAGCAGCCCGCTCTGGACAGTTAATAATTCACCCCTCCACTTT; CDR3: CASSPLWTVNNSPLHF
J: TRBJ1-4; V: TRBV25-1; D: TRBD1; size: .; DNA: TGTGCCAGCAGTGAATATACAGGGGGGAACGAAAAACTGTTTTTT; CDR3: CASSEYTGGNEKLFF
J: TRBJ2-3; V: TRBV15; D: TRBD2; size: .; DNA: TGTGCCACCAGCAGAGCCCCGGGGGGGCGCACAGATACGCAGTATTTT; CDR3: CATSRAPGGRTDTQYF
J: TRBJ1-4; V: TRBV6-2/TRBV6-3; D: .; size: .; DNA: TGTGCCAGCAGTGCCCAGGGAAGTGGTGAAAAACTGTTTTTT; CDR3: CASSAQGSGEKLFF
J: TRBJ2-2; V: TRBV9; D: TRBD2; size: .; DNA: TGTGCCAGCAGCGTAGGAGCTAGCGGGGGCAACACCGGGGAGCTGTTTTTT; CDR3: CASSVGASGGNTGELFF
J: TRBJ1-5; V: TRBV7-6; D: .; size: .; DNA: TGTGCCCCTGGGGGGATCACTACCAATCAGCCCCAGCATTTT; CDR3: CAPGGITTNQPQHF
J: TRBJ1-1; V: TRBV12-3/TRBV12-4; D: .; size: .; DNA: TGTGCCAGCAACGGGGGGAACACTGAAGCTTTCTTT; CDR3: CASNGGNTEAFF
J: TRBJ2-2; V: TRBV7-9; D: .; size: .; DNA: TGTGCCAGCAGCTCAAGTTACAGGGAGACGAACACCGGGGAGCTGTTTTTT; CDR3: CASSSSYRETNTGELFF
J: TRBJ2-6; V: TRBV2; D: .; size: .; DNA: TGTGCCAGCAGGGGGGACACTGGGGCCAACGTCCTGACTTTC; CDR3: CASRGDTGANVLTF
J: TRBJ2-7; V: TRBV6-2/TRBV6-3; D: TRBD1; size: .; DNA: TGTGCCAGCAGTCCACGGGACAGCTACCTAGGCGAGCAGTACTTC; CDR3: CASSPRDSYLGEQYF
J: TRBJ1-1; V: TRBV27; D: .; size: .; DNA: TGTGCCAGCAGCCTGGGGGGGAGGGCTAACACTGAAGCTTTCTTT; CDR3: CASSLGGRANTEAFF
J: TRBJ2-1; V: TRBV27; D: TRBD2; size: .; DNA: TGTGCCAGCAGAGCGGGGGGAAACTACAATGAGCAGTTCTTC; CDR3: CASRAGGNYNEQFF
J: TRBJ2-3; V: TRBV29-1; D: .; size: .; DNA: TGCAGCGTAGCCTACGTTGGGGTTGATACGCAGTATTTT; CDR3: CSVAYVGVDTQYF
J: TRBJ2-1; V: TRBV10-1; D: .; size: .; DNA: TGCGCCAGCAGCCCCGGGGGCCACAATGAGCAGTTCTTC; CDR3: CASSPGGHNEQFF
J: TRBJ1-1; V: TRBV30; D: .; size: .; DNA: TGTGCCTGGAGTGCCAGCGTGAACACTGAAGCTTTCTTT; CDR3: CAWSASVNTEAFF
J: TRBJ2-3; V: TRBV6-2/TRBV6-3; D: TRBD2; size: .; DNA: TGTGCCAGCAGTCGACTAGCGGTGAGCACAGATACGCAGTATTTT; CDR3: CASSRLAVSTDTQYF
J: TRBJ1-6; V: TRBV28; D: .; size: .; DNA: TGTGCCAGCAGTTTGTACGAAGCCCATAATTCACCCCTCCACTTT; CDR3: CASSLYEAHNSPLHF
J: TRBJ1-1; V: TRBV19; D: TRBD1; size: .; DNA: TGTGCCAGTAGTCTCGCAGGGGGAAGCACTGAAGCTTTCTTT; CDR3: CASSLAGGSTEAFF
J: TRBJ2-5; V: TRBV2; D: .; size: .; DNA: TGTGCCAGCAGTGACTGGGCACAACAAGAGACCCAGTACTTC; CDR3: CASSDWAQQETQYF
J: TRBJ2-5; V: TRBV19; D: .; size: .; DNA: TGTGCCAGTAGTCCCCAGGACGGGGACCAAGAGACCCAGTACTTC; CDR3: CASSPQDGDQETQYF
J: TRBJ2-7; V: TRBV21-1; D: .; size: .; DNA: TGTGCCCGCTTGGGCAGAACGGACGAGCAGTACTTC; CDR3: CARLGRTDEQYF
J: TRBJ2-5; V: TRBV5-6; D: TRBD2; size: .; DNA: TGTGCCAGCAGCTTTAGACTAGCGGCATCCCAAGAGACCCAGTACTTC; CDR3: CASSFRLAASQETQYF
J: TRBJ2-7; V: TRBV5-4; D: .; size: .; DNA: TGTGCCAGCAGCTTGGATCGGGGATTAGGGGACGAGCAGTACTTC; CDR3: CASSLDRGLGDEQYF
J: TRBJ2-7; V: TRBV18; D: .; size: .; DNA: TGTGCCAGCTCAGCGGGACAGTACTCCTACGAGCAGTACTTC; CDR3: CASSAGQYSYEQYF
J: TRBJ1-2; V: TRBV10-3; D: TRBD1; size: .; DNA: TGTGCCATCAGTGGAGGGGACAGAACTAACTATGGCTACACCTTC; CDR3: CAISGGDRTNYGYTF
J: TRBJ2-2; V: TRBV5-1; D: TRBD2; size: .; DNA: TGCGCCAGCAGCCAGACTAGCGCGAACACCGGGGAGCTGTTTTTT; CDR3: CASSQTSANTGELFF
J: TRBJ1-5; V: TRBV19; D: TRBD1; size: .; DNA: TGTGCCAGTAGTATATGGTCCCAGGGACAGGGAAAAAATCAGCCCCAGCATTTT; CDR3: CASSIWSQGQGKNQPQHF
J: TRBJ1-2; V: TRBV5-1; D: .; size: .; DNA: TGCGCCAGCAGCCCCGGGTGGTATGGCTACACCTTC; CDR3: CASSPGWYGYTF
J: TRBJ1-4; V: TRBV6-5; D: .; size: .; DNA: TGTGCCAGCAGTTACTCGGGGACGGTTAATGAAAAACTGTTTTTT; CDR3: CASSYSGTVNEKLFF
J: TRBJ2-2; V: TRBV29-1; D: .; size: .; DNA: TGCAGCGCTGTGGGGGGGAACACCGGGGAGCTGTTTTTT; CDR3: CSAVGGNTGELFF
J: TRBJ1-5; V: TRBV29-1; D: .; size: .; DNA: TGCAGCGTTGCAAGCGGCAATCAGCCCCAGCATTTT; CDR3: CSVASGNQPQHF
J: TRBJ1-1; V: TRBV5-1; D: TRBD1; size: .; DNA: TGCGCCAGCCAACCTCCCACAGGGGAGGTCACTGAAGCTTTCTTT; CDR3: CASQPPTGEVTEAFF